This TCR beta chain was captured in a study of blood T cell repertoires in COVID-19. Germline CDR1 reads LNHDA; CDR2 reads SQIVND (reference sequence). The CDR3 length is 14 residues. V lost 5 bases, J lost 6 bases, and 7 bases stayed unmatched. Authors' methods: Nucleated cell counts were estimated from reference gene primer amplification. Profiling relied on immunoSEQ multiplex PCR, and the TCRdb table lists in-frame clones only, not all of them. The V and J calls and clone size were taken over from that table, and D and trimming were inferred from the DNA. This table holds approximately 62,000 clones, 70% to 90% found once.

The sample consisted of peripheral blood. This clonotype was sampled from a man aged 60 to 69 with acute or convalescent COVID-19. The J gene is TRBJ2-5, the V gene TRBV19; 9 bases map to TRBD1. The CDR3 reads CASSYRDREKTQYF. The CDR3 DNA follows: TGTGCCAGTAGTTACCGGGACAGGGAAAAGACCCAGTACTTC.